The present TCR beta chain was sequenced within a study of human T cells and chemical hapten exposure. As for the study in general: Affected patients, primarily female, had alopecia areata, totalis or universalis. General observations from the study: TCRs exceeding a frequency of 1 in 1000 stayed unchanged under DPC sensitization.

Time point in this sample: pre-sensitization, week 0. Treatment noted: therapeutic diphenylcyclopropenone sensitization with weekly scalp DPC. At every patch-test visit, blood was drawn before the patch test was applied. One entry per CDR3 protein results from TCRdb running MiXCR on the RACE reads. The sample has about 64,000 distinct CDR3 sequences, 11% seen once. CDR3 length equals 14 residues. The V and J ends lost 6 bases and 1 base respectively, with 12 bases between them. From germline, CDR1 is SEHNR and CDR2 FQNEAQ (reference sequence). Note on this clonotype: Its specificity is not known.

The TCR originated in a woman aged 40 to 50 with alopecia areata. Some clones in this sample may be carry-over from other donors' samples. Sequenced material: whole blood, taken in connection with sensitization to the hapten diphenylcyclopropenone (DPC). The genes are TRBV7-9 and TRBJ1-2; D might be TRBD1 (5 bases). CDR3 residues: CASSEGFHNYGYTF. The CDR3 DNA sequence: TGTGCCAGCAGTGAGGGGTTCCATAACTATGGCTACACCTTC.